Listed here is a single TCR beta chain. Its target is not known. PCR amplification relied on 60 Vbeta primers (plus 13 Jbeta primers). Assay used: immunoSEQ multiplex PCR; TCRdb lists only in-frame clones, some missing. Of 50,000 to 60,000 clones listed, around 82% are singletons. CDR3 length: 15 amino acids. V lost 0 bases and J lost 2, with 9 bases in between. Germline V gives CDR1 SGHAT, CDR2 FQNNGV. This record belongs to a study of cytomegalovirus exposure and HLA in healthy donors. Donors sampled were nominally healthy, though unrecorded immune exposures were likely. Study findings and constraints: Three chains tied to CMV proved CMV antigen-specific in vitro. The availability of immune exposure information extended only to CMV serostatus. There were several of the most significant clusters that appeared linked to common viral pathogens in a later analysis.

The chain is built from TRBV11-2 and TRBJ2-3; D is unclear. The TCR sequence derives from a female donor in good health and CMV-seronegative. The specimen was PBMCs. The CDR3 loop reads CASSLDGGATDTQYF. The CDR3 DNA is TGTGCCAGCAGCTTAGATGGCGGAGCCACAGATACGCAGTATTTT. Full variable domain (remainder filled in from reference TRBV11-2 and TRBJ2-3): EAGVAQSPRYKIIEKRQSVAFWCNPISGHATLYWYQQILGQGPKLLIQFQNNGVVDDSQLPKDRFSAERLKGVDSTLKIQPAKLEDSAVYLCASSLDGGATDTQYFGPGTRLTVL.